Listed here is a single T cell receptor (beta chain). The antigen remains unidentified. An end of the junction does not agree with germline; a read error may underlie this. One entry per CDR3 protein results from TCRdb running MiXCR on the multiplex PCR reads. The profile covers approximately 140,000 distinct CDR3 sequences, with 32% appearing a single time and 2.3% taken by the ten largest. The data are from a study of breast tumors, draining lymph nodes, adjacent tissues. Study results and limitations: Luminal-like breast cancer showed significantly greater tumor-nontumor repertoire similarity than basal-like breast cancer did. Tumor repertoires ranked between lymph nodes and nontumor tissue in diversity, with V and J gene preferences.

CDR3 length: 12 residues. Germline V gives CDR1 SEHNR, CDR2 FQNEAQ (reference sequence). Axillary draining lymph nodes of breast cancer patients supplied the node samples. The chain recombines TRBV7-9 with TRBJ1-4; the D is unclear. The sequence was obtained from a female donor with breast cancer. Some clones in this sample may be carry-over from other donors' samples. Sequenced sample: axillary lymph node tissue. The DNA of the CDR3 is TGTGCCAGCAGTCCTGACGGAGCAAGACTGTCTTTT. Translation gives CASSPDGARLSF. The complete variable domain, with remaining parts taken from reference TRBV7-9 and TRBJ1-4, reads DTGVSQNPRHKITKRGQNVTFRCDPISEHNRLYWYRQTLGQGPEFLTYFQNEAQLEKSRLLSDRFSAERPKGSFSTLEIQRTEQGDSAMYLCASSPDGARLSFGSGTQLSVL.